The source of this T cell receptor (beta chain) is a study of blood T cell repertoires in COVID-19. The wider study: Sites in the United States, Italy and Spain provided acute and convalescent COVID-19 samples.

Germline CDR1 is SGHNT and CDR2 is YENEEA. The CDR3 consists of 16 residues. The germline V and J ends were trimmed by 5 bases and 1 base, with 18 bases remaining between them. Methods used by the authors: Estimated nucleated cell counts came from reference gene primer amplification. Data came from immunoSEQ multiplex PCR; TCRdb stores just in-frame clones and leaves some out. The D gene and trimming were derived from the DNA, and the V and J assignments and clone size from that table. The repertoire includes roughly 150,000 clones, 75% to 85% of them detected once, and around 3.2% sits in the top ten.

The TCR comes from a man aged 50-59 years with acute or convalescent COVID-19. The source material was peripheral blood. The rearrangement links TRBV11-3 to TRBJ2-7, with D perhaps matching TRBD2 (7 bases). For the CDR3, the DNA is TGTGCCAGCAGCGTCCGGGGGGCGGGAGAGTCCTACGAGCAGTACTTC. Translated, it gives CASSVRGAGESYEQYF.